The 2 T cell receptor beta chains below all came from one sample that was sequenced in a study of blood T cells in healthy people across ages. A second 7 to 11 cycle PCR used barcoded and J-beta primers. TCRdb itself ran the 5' RACE reads through MiXCR, one entry per CDR3 protein. The sample lists about 1,500,000 distinct CDR3 sequences; over 25% were seen once. Material for sequencing was blood. Receptors were obtained from a woman in her twenties or thirties in good health.

The chain combines TRBV6-2 or TRBV6-3 with TRBJ2-1; a weak D match, TRBD2 (5 bases). From germline, CDR1 is MNHEY and CDR2 SVGEGT. V lost 2 bases and J lost 0, with 11 bases in between. This CDR3 region has 16 residues. The CDR3 sequence is CASSYAGLRSYNEQFF. Written as DNA, the CDR3 is TGTGCCAGCAGTTACGCGGGTCTCCGCTCCTACAATGAGCAGTTCTTC.

This clonotype was found many times. The V and J genes are TRBV2 and TRBJ2-7; 11 positions agree with TRBD2. This CDR3 region has 14 residues. V was pared by 5 bases and J by 3 bases, with 3 bases of the junction left unmatched. The germline gives CDR1 SNHLY, CDR2 FYNNEI. The chain's CDR3 is CASSTSGGIYEQYF. The CDR3 bases are TGTGCCAGCAGTACTAGCGGGGGTATCTACGAGCAGTACTTC.